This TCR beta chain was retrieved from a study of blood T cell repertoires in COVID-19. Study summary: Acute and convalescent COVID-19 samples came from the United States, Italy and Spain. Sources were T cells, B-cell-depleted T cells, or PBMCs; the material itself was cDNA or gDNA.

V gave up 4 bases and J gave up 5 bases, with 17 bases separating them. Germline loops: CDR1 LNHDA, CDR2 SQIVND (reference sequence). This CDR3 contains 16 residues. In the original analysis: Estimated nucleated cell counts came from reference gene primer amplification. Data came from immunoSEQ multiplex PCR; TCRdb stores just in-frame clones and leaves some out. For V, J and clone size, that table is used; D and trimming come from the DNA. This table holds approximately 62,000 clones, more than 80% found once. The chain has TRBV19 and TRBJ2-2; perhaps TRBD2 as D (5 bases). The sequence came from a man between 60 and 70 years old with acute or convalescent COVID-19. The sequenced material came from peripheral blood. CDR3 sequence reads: CASSTAAGKITGELFF. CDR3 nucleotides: TGTGCCAGTAGTACCGCAGCCGGGAAAATAACCGGGGAGCTGTTTTTT. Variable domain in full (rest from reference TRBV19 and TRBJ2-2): DGGITQSPKYLFRKEGQNVTLSCEQNLNHDAMYWYRQDPGQGLRLIYYSQIVNDFQKGDIAEGYSVSREKKESFPLTVTSAQKNPTAFYLCASSTAAGKITGELFFGEGSRLTVL.